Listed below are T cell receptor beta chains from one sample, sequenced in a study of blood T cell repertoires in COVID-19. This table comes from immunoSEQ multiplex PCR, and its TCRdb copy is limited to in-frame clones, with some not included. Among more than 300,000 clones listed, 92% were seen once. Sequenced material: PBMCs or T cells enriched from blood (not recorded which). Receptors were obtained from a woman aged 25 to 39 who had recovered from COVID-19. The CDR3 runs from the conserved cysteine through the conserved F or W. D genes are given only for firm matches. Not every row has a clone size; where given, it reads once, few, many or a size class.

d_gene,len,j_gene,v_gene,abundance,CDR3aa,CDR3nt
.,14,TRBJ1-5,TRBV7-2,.,CASSQAGIEQPQHF,TGTGCCAGCAGCCAAGCAGGGATTGAACAGCCCCAGCATTTT
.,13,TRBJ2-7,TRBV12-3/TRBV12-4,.,CASRRGVSYEQYF,TGTGCCAGCCGGCGCGGCGTCTCCTACGAGCAGTACTTC
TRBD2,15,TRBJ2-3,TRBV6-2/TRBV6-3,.,CASSYPNSGSDTQYF,TGTGCCAGCAGTTATCCAAATAGCGGGTCAGATACGCAGTATTTT
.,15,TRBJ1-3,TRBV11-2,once,CASSLDSGFGNTIYF,TGTGCCAGCAGCTTAGATAGCGGGTTCGGAAACACCATATATTTT
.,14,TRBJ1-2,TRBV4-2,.,CASSPTTRGHGYTF,TGTGCCAGCAGCCCTACCACGCGAGGGCACGGCTACACCTTC
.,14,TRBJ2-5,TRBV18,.,CASSPPARVETQYF,TGTGCCAGCTCACCACCGGCCAGGGTAGAGACCCAGTACTTC
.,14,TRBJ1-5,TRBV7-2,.,CASSLGGDVQPQHF,TGTGCCAGCAGCTTAGGGGGAGATGTTCAGCCCCAGCATTTT
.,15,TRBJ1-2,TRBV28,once,CASSFQKRGSYGYTF,TGTGCCAGCAGTTTCCAAAAAAGGGGGAGCTATGGCTACACCTTC
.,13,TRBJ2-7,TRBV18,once,CASSPQRGAGGPF,TGTGCCAGCTCACCACAGAGGGGGGCAGGGGGTCCTTTT
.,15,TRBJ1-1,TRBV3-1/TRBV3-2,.,CASSQGTILNTEAFF,TGTGCCAGCAGCCAAGGGACAATACTGAACACTGAAGCTTTCTTT
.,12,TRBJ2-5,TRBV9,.,CASSVRGEAQYF,TGTGCCAGCAGCGTTCGGGGAGAGGCCCAGTACTTC
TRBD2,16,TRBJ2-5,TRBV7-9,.,CASSRGLAWIEETQYF,TGTGCCAGCAGCCGAGGACTAGCTTGGATCGAGGAGACCCAGTACTTC
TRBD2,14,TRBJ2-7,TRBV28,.,CASSLAGEIYEQYF,TGTGCCAGCAGTTTGGCGGGGGAGATCTACGAGCAGTACTTC
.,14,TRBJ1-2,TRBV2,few,CASSVGGSFYGYTF,TGTGCCAGCAGTGTTGGTGGGAGCTTTTATGGCTACACCTTC
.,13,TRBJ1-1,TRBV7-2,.,CASSSGLNTEAFF,TGTGCCAGCAGCTCGGGTCTAAACACTGAAGCTTTCTTT
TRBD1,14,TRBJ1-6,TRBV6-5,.,CASRQGSYNSPLHF,TGTGCCAGCAGACAGGGGTCCTATAATTCACCCCTCCACTTT
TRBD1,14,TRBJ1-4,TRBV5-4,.,CASSLTGGGEKLFF,TGTGCCAGCAGCTTGACAGGGGGCGGTGAAAAACTGTTTTTT
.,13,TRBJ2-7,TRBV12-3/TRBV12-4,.,CASSFGQPYEQYF,TGTGCCAGCAGTTTCGGACAGCCCTACGAGCAGTACTTC
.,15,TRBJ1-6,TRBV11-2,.,CASSLEAGLRSPLHF,TGTGCCAGCAGCTTGGAAGCAGGGCTACGATCACCCCTCCACTTT
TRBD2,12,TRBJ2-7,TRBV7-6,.,CASSLGLNEQYF,TGTGCCAGCAGCTTGGGACTAAACGAGCAGTACTTC
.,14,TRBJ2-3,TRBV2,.,CASSALAVTDTQYF,TGTGCCAGCAGTGCTTTAGCGGTCACAGATACGCAGTATTTT
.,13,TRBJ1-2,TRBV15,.,CATSSMFNYGYTF,TGTGCCACCAGCAGTATGTTTAACTATGGCTACACCTTC
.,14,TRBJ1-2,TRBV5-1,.,CASSPRTKDYGYTF,TGCGCCAGCAGCCCCCGGACTAAGGACTATGGCTACACCTTC
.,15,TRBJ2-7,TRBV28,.,CASTSSRQASYEQYF,TGTGCCAGCACCTCCTCTCGACAGGCTTCCTACGAGCAGTACTTC
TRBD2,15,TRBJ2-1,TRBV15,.,CATRQPGLVANEQFF,TGTGCCACCAGACAGCCGGGACTAGTCGCAAATGAGCAGTTCTTC
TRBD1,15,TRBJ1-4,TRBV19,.,CASSSTGGVNEKLFF,TGTGCCAGTAGTTCTACAGGGGGGGTAAATGAAAAACTGTTTTTT
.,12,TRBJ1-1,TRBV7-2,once,CASSLGTVQAFF,TGTGCCAGCAGCTTAGGGACAGTTCAAGCTTTCTTT
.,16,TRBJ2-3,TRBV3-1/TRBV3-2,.,CASSQGGFGEMGTQYF,TGTGCCAGCAGCCAAGGGGGATTCGGGGAAATGGGTACGCAGTATTTT
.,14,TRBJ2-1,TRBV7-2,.,CASTPTLASNEQFF,TGTGCCAGCACCCCAACCCTAGCGTCCAATGAGCAGTTCTTC
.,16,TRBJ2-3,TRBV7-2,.,CASSLALRSGTDTQYF,TGTGCCAGCAGCTTAGCGCTCAGGTCGGGCACAGATACGCAGTATTTT
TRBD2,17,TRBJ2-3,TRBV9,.,CASSDYTLAGGPDTQYF,TGTGCCAGCAGCGACTACACCTTAGCGGGGGGGCCAGATACGCAGTATTTT
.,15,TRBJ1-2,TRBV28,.,CASSLTSGTPGGYTF,TGTGCCAGCAGTTTAACGTCCGGGACTCCAGGAGGCTACACCTTC
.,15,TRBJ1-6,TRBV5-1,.,CASSLAGSYNSPLHF,TGCGCCAGCAGCTTGGCCGGCTCCTATAATTCACCCCTCCACTTT
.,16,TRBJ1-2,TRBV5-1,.,CASRPSGWATGYGYTF,TGCGCCAGCAGGCCTTCGGGTTGGGCGACAGGCTATGGCTACACCTTC
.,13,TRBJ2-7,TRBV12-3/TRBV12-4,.,CASGGLSSYEQYF,TGTGCCAGCGGGGGCCTTAGCTCCTACGAGCAGTACTTC
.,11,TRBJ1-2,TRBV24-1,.,CATGGNYGYTF,TGTGCCACCGGGGGGAACTATGGCTACACCTTC
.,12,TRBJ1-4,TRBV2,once,CASRDTNEKLFF,TGTGCCAGCCGGGACACAAATGAAAAACTGTTTTTT
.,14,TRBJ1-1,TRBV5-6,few,CASSPGEGGAEAFF,TGTGCCAGCAGCCCGGGGGAGGGTGGGGCTGAAGCTTTCTTT
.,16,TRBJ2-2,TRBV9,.,CASSVGLADNTGELFF,TGTGCCAGCAGCGTAGGGCTAGCTGACAACACCGGGGAGCTGTTTTTT
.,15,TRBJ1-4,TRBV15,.,CATSRDARDYEKLFF,TGTGCCACCAGCAGAGATGCTAGGGACTATGAAAAACTGTTTTTT
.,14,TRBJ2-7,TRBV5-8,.,CASSWNQGPYEQYF,TGTGCCAGCAGCTGGAACCAGGGGCCCTACGAGCAGTACTTC
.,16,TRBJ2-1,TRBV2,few,CASRKSRGSSYNEQFF,TGTGCCAGCAGGAAGTCTCGGGGTAGCTCCTACAATGAGCAGTTCTTC
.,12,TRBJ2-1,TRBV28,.,CASSFRLDEQFF,TGTGCCAGCAGTTTCAGGCTGGATGAGCAGTTCTTC
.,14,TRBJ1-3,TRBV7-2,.,CASSAGNSGNTIYF,TGTGCCAGCAGCGCCGGGAACTCTGGAAACACCATATATTTT